Each of the 21 T cell receptor beta chains below was sequenced from the same sample in a study of cytomegalovirus exposure and HLA in healthy donors. The PCR contained 60 Vbeta and 13 Jbeta primers. The repertoire was sequenced with immunoSEQ multiplex PCR; TCRdb's copy has only in-frame clones and lacks some. The sample gives over 75,000 clones, under 75% of which show up once; about 2.3% is in the top ten. Sequenced sample: PBMCs. These receptors were taken from a human donor in good health.

The chain joins TRBV19 to TRBJ2-2, with 8 bases identical to TRBD1. Germline CDR1 LNHDA, CDR2 SQIVND (reference sequence). This CDR3 has 16 residues. J was trimmed by 1 base and V by 3 bases; bases with no gene match: 4. This chain's CDR3 is CASSIGQGWNTGELFF. DNA of the CDR3: TGTGCCAGTAGTATCGGACAGGGTTGGAACACCGGGGAGCTGTTTTTT.

The V call is TRBV7-2, the J call TRBJ2-2, with 10 positions matching TRBD2. V lost 4 bases and J lost 0; bases outside the gene matches: 2. CDR3 length equals 16 residues. Germline values: CDR1 SGHTA, CDR2 FQGNSA. The CDR3 region has the DNA TGTGCCAGCAGCTCCCTAGCGGGGGCGAACACCGGGGAGCTGTTTTTT. The encoded protein is CASSSLAGANTGELFF.

The rearrangement links TRBV7-2 to TRBJ2-3; 9 positions match TRBD1. The germline gives CDR1 SGHTA, CDR2 FQGNSA. This CDR3 comprises 17 residues. V lost 4 bases and J lost 1; bases outside the gene matches: 9. CDR3 nucleotide sequence: TGTGCCAGCAGCTCGTTTGGGGGGACAGGGCGCACAGATACGCAGTATTTT. Its protein is CASSSFGGTGRTDTQYF.

The V call is TRBV11-3, the J call TRBJ2-7; possible D gene TRBD2, 6 bases. The CDR3 sequence is 13 residues long. Germline CDR1 SGHNT, CDR2 YENEEA. Trimming left V 4 bases short and J 7 bases short, with 14 bases between. The CDR3: CASSSDSAGEQYF. The DNA for the CDR3 is TGTGCCAGCAGCTCCGACAGCGCGGGAGAGCAGTACTTC.

CDR3 in DNA: TGTGCCAGCAGCTTCGGACAGACCGACAATGAGCAGTTCTTC. Its protein is CASSFGQTDNEQFF. The V and J genes are TRBV5-4 and TRBJ2-1, with D possibly being TRBD1 (6 bases). The CDR3 covers 14 residues. Germline loops: CDR1 SGHNT, CDR2 YYREEE (reference sequence). Trimming left V 2 bases short and J 5 bases short, with 11 bases between.

V is TRBV20-1 and J is TRBJ2-1; D remains ambiguous. V was cut by 3 bases and J by 6 bases, with 6 bases left in between. Germline assignment: CDR1 DFQATT and CDR2 SNEGSKA (reference sequence). The length of the CDR3 is 11 residues. CDR3 sequence reads: CSAREINEQFF. In DNA form, the CDR3 reads TGCAGTGCTAGGGAGATCAATGAGCAGTTCTTC.

The rearrangement links TRBV7-7 to TRBJ1-2; D may be TRBD1 (6 bases). CDR1 SSHAT and CDR2 FNYEAQ come from the germline V gene (reference sequence). V was pared by 0 bases and J by 7 bases, with 24 bases between. This CDR3 has 18 amino acids. The CDR3 region has the DNA TGTGCCAGCAGCTTAGCTTGTTTTCGGGACAAGGTCTGGCGTGGCTACACCTTC. The encoded protein is CASSLACFRDKVWRGYTF.

The chain combines TRBV11-3 with TRBJ2-2; the D is unclear. The V gene's germline CDR1 is SGHNT and CDR2 YENEEA. The V gene lost 1 base and the J gene lost 4 bases, with 4 bases spanning the gap. The CDR3 is made up of 13 amino acids. The CDR3 sequence is CASSLGPTGELFF. Written as DNA, the CDR3 is TGTGCCAGCAGCTTAGGGCCCACCGGGGAGCTGTTTTTT. Full variable domain (rest looked up from reference TRBV11-3 and TRBJ2-2): EAGVVQSPRYKIIEKKQPVAFWCNPISGHNTLYWYLQNLGQGPELLIRYENEEAVDDSQLPKDRFSAERLKGVDSTLKIQPAELGDSAVYLCASSLGPTGELFFGEGSRLTVL.

The chain recombines TRBV7-9 with TRBJ2-3; tentative D call: TRBD1 (7 bases). V was pared by 3 bases and J by 2 bases, with 15 bases between. Germline CDR1 reads SEHNR; CDR2 reads FQNEAQ (reference sequence). The length of the CDR3 is 16 residues. The CDR3 is CASSFSIRGATDTQYF. The CDR3 nucleotides read TGTGCCAGCAGCTTTAGCATCAGGGGGGCCACAGATACGCAGTATTTT.

This clone was recorded a few times. The chain recombines TRBV23-1 with TRBJ1-5, with D tentatively TRBD1 (5 bases). TRBV23-1 is an open reading frame whose function is uncertain. Trimming took 7 bases from V and 7 from J, leaving 20 bases between them. The CDR3 contains 15 residues. The CDR3 bases are TGCGCCAGCACCCTGCTGGAGCAGGGCCTCCAGCCCCAGCATTTT. Its translation: CASTLLEQGLQPQHF.

The chain uses TRBV6-1 and TRBJ1-2; 8 positions match TRBD1. The CDR3 totals 14 residues. V shed 5 bases, J shed 4 bases, and the junction held 6 bases outside the gene matches. Germline loops: CDR1 MNHNS, CDR2 SASEGT. CDR3 sequence (DNA): TGTGCCAGCAGTATGGACAGGGACGGCTATGGCTACACCTTC. Its protein is CASSMDRDGYGYTF.

This sequence joins TRBV21-1 and TRBJ1-5. TRBV21-1 is described as a pseudogene. The CDR3 is made up of 14 amino acids. The CDR3 reads CASSKARGDQPQHF. The CDR3 DNA reads as TGTGCCAGCAGCAAGGCCCGGGGGGATCAGCCCCAGCATTTT.

The chain employs TRBV27 and TRBJ2-5; the D is unclear. V was pared by 3 bases and J by 9 bases, with 20 bases between. This CDR3 has 15 amino acids. Germline CDR1 and CDR2: MNHEY and SMNVEV (reference sequence). The CDR3 reads CASSLLDPLKNPQYF. The CDR3 DNA reads as TGTGCCAGCAGTTTGCTAGACCCTTTAAAAAACCCCCAGTACTTC.

The DNA of the CDR3 is TGTGCCAGCAGCTCACCCTGGGGGGGGACGCCTGAAGCTTTCTTT. Its protein is CASSSPWGGTPEAFF. J is TRBJ1-1 and V is TRBV11-3; tentatively, D is TRBD1 (5 bases). Trimming removed 4 bases at V and 6 bases at J, with 18 bases between. Germline values: CDR1 SGHNT, CDR2 YENEEA. CDR3 size: 15 residues.

A few counts support this clone. The CDR3 DNA reads as TGTGCCAGCAGCCAAGACCCGGGAACAGGGGCAAACTATGGCTACACCTTC. Protein sequence: CASSQDPGTGANYGYTF. V is TRBV14 and J is TRBJ1-2, with TRBD1 matching over 7 bases. Losses at the gene ends were 0 bases for V and 2 bases for J; bases not matched to a gene: 9. The germline CDR1 and CDR2 sequences are SGHDN and FVKESK. This CDR3 is built from 17 residues.

V is TRBV7-2 and J is TRBJ2-7; the D gene is possibly TRBD2 (5 bases). V dropped 0 bases and J dropped 6 bases, with 15 bases sitting between them. The CDR3 extends over 15 amino acids. Germline V lookup: CDR1 SGHTA, CDR2 FQGNSA. The CDR3 reads CASSLAGLRVSEQYF. CDR3 DNA: TGTGCCAGCAGCTTAGCGGGTCTGCGGGTCTCCGAGCAGTACTTC. The complete variable domain, with remaining parts taken from reference TRBV7-2 and TRBJ2-7, reads GAGVSQSPSNKVTEKGKDVELRCDPISGHTALYWYRQSLGQGLEFLIYFQGNSAPDKSGLPSDRFSAERTGGSVSTLTIQRTQQEDSAVYLCASSLAGLRVSEQYFGPGTRLTVT.

This chain connects TRBV19 to TRBJ2-7; 10 bases agree with TRBD1. The J segment lost 5 bases and the V segment lost 7 bases, leaving 11 bases of the junction unmatched. CDR1 LNHDA and CDR2 SQIVND come from the germline V gene (reference sequence). The CDR3 loop spans 15 amino acids. The CDR3 nucleotides are TGTGCCAGTACCATGCGACAGGGGGCTAACCACGAGCAGTACTTC. It codes for CASTMRQGANHEQYF.

The V and J genes are TRBV5-6 and TRBJ2-5; D is possibly TRBD2 (5 bases). The end of the DNA aligns better with TRBJ2-7, so the J call may be wrong. The CDR3 sequence is 15 residues long. In germline, CDR1 is SGHDT, CDR2 YYEEEE. In DNA, the CDR3 is TGTGCCAGCGGTAAGTCGGGAAGTCGGGCCTACGAGCAGTACTTC. It specifies CASGKSGSRAYEQYF.

Only a few counts were recorded for this clone. The V and J genes are TRBV11-2 and TRBJ2-1; 7 bases fit TRBD1. The V and J ends lost 4 bases and 9 bases, in that order; junction bases with no gene match: 9. The CDR3 spans 14 residues. Germline V gene data show CDR1 as SGHAT and CDR2 as FQNNGV. The CDR3 region is CASSYRATGAEQFF. The CDR3 DNA sequence: TGTGCCAGCAGCTACCGGGCTACAGGGGCTGAGCAGTTCTTC.

The chain uses TRBV9 and TRBJ1-1, with D hard to call. Germline V CDR1 and CDR2: SGDLS, YYNGEE. The length of the CDR3 is 15 residues. Trimming stripped 4 bases from V and 4 bases from J, with 17 bases between. CDR3 region: CASSKAPGYLTEAFF. CDR3 DNA sequence: TGTGCCAGCAGCAAAGCACCGGGATATCTCACTGAAGCTTTCTTT.

This clone was detected only a few times. The rearrangement uses TRBV5-3 and TRBJ2-1; D uncertain. TRBV5-3 is given ORF status, its function remaining uncertain. V lost 0 bases and J 5 bases, leaving 12 bases between the germline ends. The CDR3 is made up of 15 amino acids. The chain's CDR3 is CARSLVALPHNEQFF. For the CDR3, the DNA is TGTGCCAGAAGCTTGGTGGCCCTGCCCCACAATGAGCAGTTCTTC.